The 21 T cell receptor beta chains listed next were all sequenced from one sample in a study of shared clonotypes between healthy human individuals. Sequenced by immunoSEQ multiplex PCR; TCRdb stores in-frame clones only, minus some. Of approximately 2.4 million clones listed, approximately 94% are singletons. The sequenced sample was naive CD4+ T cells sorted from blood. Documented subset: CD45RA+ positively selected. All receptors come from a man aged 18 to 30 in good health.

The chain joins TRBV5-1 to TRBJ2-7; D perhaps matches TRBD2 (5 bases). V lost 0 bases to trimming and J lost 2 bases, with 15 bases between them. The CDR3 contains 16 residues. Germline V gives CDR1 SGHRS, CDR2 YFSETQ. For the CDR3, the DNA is TGCGCCAGCAGCTTGGCCCTAGCCGGAGGTACCTACGAGCAGTACTTC. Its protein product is CASSLALAGGTYEQYF.

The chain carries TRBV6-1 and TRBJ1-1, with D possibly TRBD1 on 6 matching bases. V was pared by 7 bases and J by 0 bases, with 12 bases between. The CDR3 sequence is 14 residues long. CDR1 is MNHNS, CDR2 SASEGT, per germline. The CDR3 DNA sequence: TGTGCCAGCATCCGACAGGTCATGAACACTGAAGCTTTCTTT. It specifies CASIRQVMNTEAFF.

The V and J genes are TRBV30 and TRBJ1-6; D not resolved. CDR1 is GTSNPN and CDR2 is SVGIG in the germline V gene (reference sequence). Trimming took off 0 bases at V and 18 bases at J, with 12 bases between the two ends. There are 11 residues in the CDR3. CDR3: CAWSVGHRAHF. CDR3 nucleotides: TGTGCCTGGAGTGTAGGGCATAGGGCCCACTTT.

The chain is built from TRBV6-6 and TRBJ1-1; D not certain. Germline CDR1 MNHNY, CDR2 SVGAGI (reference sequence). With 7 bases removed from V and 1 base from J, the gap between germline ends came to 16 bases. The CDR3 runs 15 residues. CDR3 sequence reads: CASTPGGRKNTEAFF. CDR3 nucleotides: TGTGCCAGCACCCCCGGTGGTCGGAAGAACACTGAAGCTTTCTTT.

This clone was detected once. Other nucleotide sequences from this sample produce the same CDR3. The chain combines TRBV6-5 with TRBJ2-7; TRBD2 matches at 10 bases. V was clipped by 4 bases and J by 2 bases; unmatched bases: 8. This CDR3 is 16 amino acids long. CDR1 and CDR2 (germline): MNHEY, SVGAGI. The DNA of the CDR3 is TGTGCCAGCAGTTTCCTTGGGAGCGGGAGGGCCTACGAGCAGTACTTC. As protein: CASSFLGSGRAYEQYF.

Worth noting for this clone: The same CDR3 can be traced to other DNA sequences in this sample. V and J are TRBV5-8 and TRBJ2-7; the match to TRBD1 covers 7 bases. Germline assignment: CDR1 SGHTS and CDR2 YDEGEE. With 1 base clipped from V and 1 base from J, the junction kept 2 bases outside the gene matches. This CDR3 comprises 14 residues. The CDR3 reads CASSLSGGSYEQYF. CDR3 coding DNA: TGTGCCAGCAGCTTGTCAGGGGGATCCTACGAGCAGTACTTC.

The CDR3 region has the DNA TGTGCCAGCAGCTTAGTCGGAGGGGGCATGGAGACCCAGTACTTC. Its protein is CASSLVGGGMETQYF. The genes are TRBV7-2 and TRBJ2-5, with a tentative D call TRBD1 (7 bases). The CDR3 extends over 15 amino acids. CDR1 is SGHTA and CDR2 is FQGNSA in the germline V gene. The germline V and J ends were trimmed by 1 base and 5 bases, with 14 bases remaining between them.

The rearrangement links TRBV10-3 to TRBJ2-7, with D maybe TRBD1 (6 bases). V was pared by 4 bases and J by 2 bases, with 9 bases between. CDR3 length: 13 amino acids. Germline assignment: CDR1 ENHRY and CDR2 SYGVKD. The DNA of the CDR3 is TGTGCCATCAGTGGGGCAGGGGCCTACGAGCAGTACTTC. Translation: CAISGAGAYEQYF.

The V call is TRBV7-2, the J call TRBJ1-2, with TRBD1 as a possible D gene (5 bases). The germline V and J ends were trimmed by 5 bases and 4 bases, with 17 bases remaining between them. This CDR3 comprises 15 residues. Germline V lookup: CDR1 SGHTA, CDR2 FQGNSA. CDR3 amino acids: CASSVRTSAPYGYTF. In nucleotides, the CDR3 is TGTGCCAGCAGCGTTAGGACATCCGCACCCTATGGCTACACCTTC.

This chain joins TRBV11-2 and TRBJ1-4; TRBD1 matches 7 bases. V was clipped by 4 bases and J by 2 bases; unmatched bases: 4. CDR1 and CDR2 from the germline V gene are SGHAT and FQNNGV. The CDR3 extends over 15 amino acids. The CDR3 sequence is CASSSDRVTNEKLFF. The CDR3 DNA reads TGTGCCAGCAGCTCCGACAGGGTTACTAATGAAAAACTGTTTTTT. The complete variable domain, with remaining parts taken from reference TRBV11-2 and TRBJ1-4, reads EAGVAQSPRYKIIEKRQSVAFWCNPISGHATLYWYQQILGQGPKLLIQFQNNGVVDDSQLPKDRFSAERLKGVDSTLKIQPAKLEDSAVYLCASSSDRVTNEKLFFGSGTQLSVL.

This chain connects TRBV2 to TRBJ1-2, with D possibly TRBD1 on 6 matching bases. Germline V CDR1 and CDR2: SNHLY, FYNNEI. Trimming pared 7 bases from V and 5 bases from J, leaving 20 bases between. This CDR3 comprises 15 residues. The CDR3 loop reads CASTPGATGVYGYTF. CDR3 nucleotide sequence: TGTGCCAGCACCCCAGGGGCAACGGGAGTTTATGGCTACACCTTC.

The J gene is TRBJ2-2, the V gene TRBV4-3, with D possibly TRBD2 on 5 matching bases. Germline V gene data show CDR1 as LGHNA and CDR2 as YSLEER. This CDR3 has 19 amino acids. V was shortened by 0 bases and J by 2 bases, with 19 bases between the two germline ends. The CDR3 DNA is TGCGCCAGCAGCCAAGATAGCCTGAGAGCGGCAGGAAACACCGGGGAGCTGTTTTTT. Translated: CASSQDSLRAAGNTGELFF.

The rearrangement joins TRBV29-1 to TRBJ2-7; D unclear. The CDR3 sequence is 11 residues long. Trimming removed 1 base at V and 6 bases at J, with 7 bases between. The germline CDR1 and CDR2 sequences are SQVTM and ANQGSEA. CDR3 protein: CSVEGHGEQYF. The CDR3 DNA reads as TGCAGCGTTGAAGGCCACGGCGAGCAGTACTTC.

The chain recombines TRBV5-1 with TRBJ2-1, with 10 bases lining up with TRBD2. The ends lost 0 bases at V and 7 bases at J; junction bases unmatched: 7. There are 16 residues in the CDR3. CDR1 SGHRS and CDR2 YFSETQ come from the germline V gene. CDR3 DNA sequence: TGCGCCAGCAGCTTGGAGTTTACTAGCGGGGTGAATGAGCAGTTCTTC. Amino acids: CASSLEFTSGVNEQFF.

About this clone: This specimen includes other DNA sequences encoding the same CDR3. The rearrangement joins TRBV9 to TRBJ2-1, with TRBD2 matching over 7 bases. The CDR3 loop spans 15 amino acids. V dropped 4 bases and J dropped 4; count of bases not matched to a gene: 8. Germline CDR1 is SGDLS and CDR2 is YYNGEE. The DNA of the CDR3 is TGTGCCAGCAGCCCAAGACTAGCTGGGTACAATGAGCAGTTCTTC. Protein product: CASSPRLAGYNEQFF.

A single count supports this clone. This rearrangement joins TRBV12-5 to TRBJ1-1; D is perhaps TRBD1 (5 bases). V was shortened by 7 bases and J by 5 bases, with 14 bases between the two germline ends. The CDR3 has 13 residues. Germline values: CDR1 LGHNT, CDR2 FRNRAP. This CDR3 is CASEIRAATEAFF. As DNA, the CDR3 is TGTGCTAGTGAGATCAGGGCGGCGACTGAAGCTTTCTTT.

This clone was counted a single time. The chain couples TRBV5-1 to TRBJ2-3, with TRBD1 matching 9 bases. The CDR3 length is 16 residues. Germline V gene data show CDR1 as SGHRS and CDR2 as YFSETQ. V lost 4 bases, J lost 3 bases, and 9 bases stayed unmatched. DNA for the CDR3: TGCGCCAGCAGCGGACCGACAGGGGGGATAACAGATACGCAGTATTTT. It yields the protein CASSGPTGGITDTQYF.

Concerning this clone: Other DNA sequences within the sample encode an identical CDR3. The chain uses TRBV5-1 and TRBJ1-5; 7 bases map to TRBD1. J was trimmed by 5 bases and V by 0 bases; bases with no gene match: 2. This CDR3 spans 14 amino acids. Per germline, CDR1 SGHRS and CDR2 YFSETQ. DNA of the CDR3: TGCGCCAGCAGCTTGGACAGGGGAGATCAGCCCCAGCATTTT. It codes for CASSLDRGDQPQHF.

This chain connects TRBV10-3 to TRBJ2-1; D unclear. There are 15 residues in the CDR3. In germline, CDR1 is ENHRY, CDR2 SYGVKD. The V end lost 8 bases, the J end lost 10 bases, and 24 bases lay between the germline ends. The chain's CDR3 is CAIGQISSGGMEQFF. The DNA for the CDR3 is TGTGCCATCGGTCAGATTTCTTCGGGTGGAATGGAGCAGTTCTTC.

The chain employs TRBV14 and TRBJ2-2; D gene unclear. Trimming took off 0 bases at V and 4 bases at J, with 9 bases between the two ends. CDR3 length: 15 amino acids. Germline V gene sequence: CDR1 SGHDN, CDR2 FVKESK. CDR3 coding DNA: TGTGCCAGCAGCCAAGATTGGCCGGGCACCGGGGAGCTGTTTTTT. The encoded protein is CASSQDWPGTGELFF.

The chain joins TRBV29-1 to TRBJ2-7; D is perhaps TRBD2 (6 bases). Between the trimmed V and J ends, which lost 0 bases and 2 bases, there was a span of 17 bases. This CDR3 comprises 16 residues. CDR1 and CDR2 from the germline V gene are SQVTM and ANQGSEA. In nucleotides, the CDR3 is TGCAGCGTTGAAGACCGAGGTAGGAGGGCTACCTACGAGCAGTACTTC. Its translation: CSVEDRGRRATYEQYF.